The clone carrying this T cell receptor beta chain appeared once. Its target is unknown. The trim removed 3 bases at V and 5 bases at J, leaving 11 bases unmatched. This CDR3 comprises 16 residues. The germline CDR1 and CDR2 sequences are SGHRS and YFSETQ. This specimen comes from a study of cytomegalovirus exposure and HLA in healthy donors. PCR employed 60 Vbeta and 13 Jbeta primers. Measured with immunoSEQ multiplex PCR; TCRdb has only the in-frame clones, and not every one. The data hold around 150,000 clones, with around 80% observed a single time. Study results and limitations: Later on, analysis showed that most CMV-associated TCR beta chains appeared to be HLA-restricted. Sequencing likely generated an artifact that appeared as a cluster of highly shared sequence variants.

The source material was PBMCs. The chain joins TRBV5-1 to TRBJ2-3, with 8 bases lining up with TRBD1. This TCR was sampled from a young man in good health and CMV-seronegative. In nucleotides, the CDR3 is TGCGCCAGCAGCTCAAGCATGGACAGGGTGGGAGATACGCAGTATTTT. Its protein product is CASSSSMDRVGDTQYF.